Below, 30 T cell receptor beta chains from the same sample are listed, as sequenced in a study of low-dose radiotherapy and immunotherapy resistance in tumors. Primers targeting TRAV and TRBV primed first-strand cDNA, covering alpha and beta chains. With a V-primer adapter and a constant-region primer, TCRs were amplified for roughly 21 PCR cycles. In TCRdb, the reads were re-called with MiXCR into one record per CDR3 protein. The table records around 84,000 distinct CDR3 sequences, 15% to 20% of them present only once. Time point defined: after trial treatment. Documented treatment: LDRT plus nivolumab, ipilimumab, low-dose cyclophosphamide and aspirin (RACIN trial). Sequences were derived from PBMCs, sampled after low-dose radiotherapy plus immunotherapy. These receptors originate from a male donor with prostate cancer.

This clonotype was counted at least ten times. The chain joins TRBV20-1 to TRBJ2-5, with 8 bases identical to TRBD2. Germline values: CDR1 DFQATT, CDR2 SNEGSKA (reference sequence). Losses at the gene ends were 6 bases for V and 5 bases for J; bases not matched to a gene: 5. The CDR3 consists of 12 residues. The CDR3 loop reads CSAIAGSETQYF. CDR3 coding DNA: TGCAGTGCAATAGCGGGATCTGAGACCCAGTACTTC.

This clonotype showed up just a few times. V gene TRBV19 combines with J gene TRBJ2-3; D not certain. This CDR3 is built from 17 residues. From germline, CDR1 is LNHDA and CDR2 SQIVND (reference sequence). V lost 4 bases and J lost 2, with 19 bases in between. The CDR3 coding sequence is TGTGCCAGTAGTACGGCTGTAACAGCCCTACCCACAGATACGCAGTATTTT. It specifies CASSTAVTALPTDTQYF.

This clonotype was counted at least ten times. The chain uses TRBV6-2 or TRBV6-3 and TRBJ2-1; 8 bases fit TRBD1. The CDR3 has 18 residues. CDR1 MNHEY and CDR2 SVGEGT come from the germline V gene. V lost 10 bases, J lost 0 bases, and 17 bases stayed unmatched. The DNA for the CDR3 is TGTGCCACCCAAGATCGGACTACAGGGGGTGCCTCCTACAATGAGCAGTTCTTC. Encoded protein: CATQDRTTGGASYNEQFF.

This clonotype was recorded many times. V usage is TRBV7-3 and J usage is TRBJ2-1, with D possibly being TRBD1 or TRBD2 (5 bases each). V gave up 1 base and J gave up 6 bases, with 10 bases separating them. This CDR3 region has 14 residues. Germline V lookup: CDR1 SGHTA, CDR2 FQGTGA. The CDR3, as DNA: TGTGCCAGCAGCTTAATGTGGGGGAGCAATGAGCAGTTCTTC. Translation: CASSLMWGSNEQFF.

This clonotype was picked up one time. A far bigger clonotype differs at one base, so this is likely a read error. The chain couples TRBV6-2 or TRBV6-3 to TRBJ2-1; unclear D gene. Germline CDR1 reads MNHEY; CDR2 reads SVGEGT. V was clipped by 7 bases and J by 10 bases, with 17 bases between them. The CDR3 length is 13 residues. The CDR3 spells CASTSRREYEQFF. The CDR3 DNA reads TGTGCCAGCACAAGTAGACGCGAATACGAGCAGTTCTTC.

As regards this clonotype: A far larger clone is one nucleotide away, so this likely arose from a read error. This rearrangement joins TRBV10-3 to TRBJ2-1; 7 bases are shared with TRBD2. Germline values: CDR1 ENHRY, CDR2 SYGVKD. The CDR3 extends over 13 amino acids. With V trimmed by 10 bases and J by 13 bases, 16 bases remained unmatched. The CDR3 DNA is TGTGCCACTAACCTAGCGGAACAAGAGACCCAGTTCTTC. Protein sequence: CATNLAEQETQFF.

This clonotype has a count of ten or more. J is TRBJ2-5 and V is TRBV29-1, with TRBD1 as a possible D gene (6 bases). Per the germline V gene, CDR1 is SQVTM and CDR2 is ANQGSEA. With 3 bases removed from V and 5 bases from J, the gap between germline ends came to 10 bases. The CDR3 extends over 12 amino acids. The CDR3 DNA reads TGCAGCGTTGATGGGGGCCGGGAGACCCAGTACTTC. Translation: CSVDGGRETQYF.

The chain employs TRBV7-2 and TRBJ1-1, with D possibly matching TRBD1 (5 bases). V dropped 5 bases and J dropped 1 base, with 14 bases sitting between them. The CDR3 spans 15 residues. Germline CDR1 and CDR2: SGHTA and FQGNSA. The CDR3 loop is CASSTREIGNTEAFF. The CDR3 DNA follows: TGTGCCAGCAGCACCAGGGAAATCGGGAACACTGAAGCTTTCTTT.

This clonotype was observed at least ten times. The V call is TRBV6-2 or TRBV6-3, the J call TRBJ2-7; 9 bases are shared with TRBD2. Germline loops: CDR1 MNHEY, CDR2 SVGEGT. V was pared by 1 base and J by 2 bases, with 6 bases of the junction left unmatched. There are 16 residues in the CDR3. DNA of the CDR3: TGTGCCAGCAGTTACTGGAGCGGGAGGCCTCCCTACGAGCAGTACTTC. Its translation: CASSYWSGRPPYEQYF.

This clonotype was seen at least ten times. The chain carries TRBV9 and TRBJ2-1; TRBD1 or TRBD2 may be the D gene (6 bases each). CDR1 SGDLS and CDR2 YYNGEE come from the germline V gene. The V end lost 0 bases, the J end lost 8 bases, and 12 bases lay between the germline ends. The CDR3 length is 14 residues. The CDR3 protein is CASSVEKGGHEQFF. Written as DNA, the CDR3 is TGTGCCAGCAGCGTAGAGAAGGGGGGCCATGAGCAGTTCTTC.

This clonotype was seen a handful of times. This CDR3 reads CAWRRDRNQPQHF. DNA of the CDR3: TGTGCCTGGAGAAGGGACAGGAATCAGCCCCAGCATTTT. The chain couples TRBV30 to TRBJ1-5; 8 nucleotides match TRBD1. The V and J ends lost 3 bases and 4 bases, in that order; junction bases with no gene match: 2. The germline V gene has CDR1 GTSNPN and CDR2 SVGIG (reference sequence). The CDR3 length is 13 residues.

Notes on this clonotype: With a far larger clone one base away, a read error is the likely cause. V and J are TRBV5-6 and TRBJ2-1; D gene unclear. The CDR3 is 14 amino acids. With 2 bases removed from V and 10 bases from J, the gap between germline ends came to 16 bases. The germline V gene has CDR1 SGHDT and CDR2 YYEEEE. The CDR3 here is CASSLKGGSYEQFF. The CDR3 coding sequence is TGTGCCAGCAGCTTAAAAGGCGGATCCTACGAGCAGTTCTTC.

There are many counts of this clonotype. The rearrangement joins TRBV6-1 to TRBJ2-1; TRBD2 agrees at 9 bases. Germline V gives CDR1 MNHNS, CDR2 SASEGT. V gave up 7 bases and J gave up 9 bases; unmatched junction bases: 7. This CDR3 comprises 13 residues. DNA for the CDR3: TGTGCCAGCATGGCGGGAGGGGGTGGTGAGCAGTTCTTC. Translating gives CASMAGGGGEQFF.

This clonotype was counted many times. The V gene is TRBV10-3, the J gene TRBJ2-2; 13 bases map to TRBD2. V shed 11 bases, J shed 4 bases, and the junction held 10 bases outside the gene matches. There are 16 residues in the CDR3. CDR1 is ENHRY and CDR2 is SYGVKD in the germline V gene. CDR3 residues: CAANSGTSGVTGELFF. CDR3 sequence (DNA): TGTGCCGCCAATTCCGGGACTAGCGGGGTCACCGGGGAGCTGTTTTTT.

This clonotype was counted many times. CDR3 sequence reads: CASSLMGRETQYF. The CDR3 region has the DNA TGTGCCAGCAGTTTAATGGGCCGGGAGACCCAGTACTTC. The chain recombines TRBV28 with TRBJ2-5; no firm D call. CDR3 length equals 13 residues. Germline V gene lookup returns CDR1 MDHEN and CDR2 SYDVKM. The V and J ends lost 2 bases and 5 bases respectively, with 9 bases between them.

Comment on this clonotype: This sequence is one base from a far larger clone and is likely a read error. The rearrangement links TRBV5-1 to TRBJ2-1, with a weak D call TRBD1 (5 bases). CDR1 is SGHRS, CDR2 YFSETQ, per germline. This CDR3 has 14 amino acids. V lost 0 bases and J lost 10, with 14 bases in between. CDR3 in DNA: TGCGCCAGCAGCTTGGAAGGCAGGGATGGCGAGCAGTTCTTC. Translated: CASSLEGRDGEQFF.

Comment on this clonotype: It is likely a read error: a sequence one base away is far more abundant. V gene TRBV6-6 combines with J gene TRBJ1-2; a weak D match, TRBD1 (5 bases). Germline lookup yields CDR1 MNHNY and CDR2 SVGAGI (reference sequence). The CDR3 sequence is 13 residues long. The CDR3, as DNA: TGTGCCGGCAGTTCAGCAGGGCGATATGGCTACACCTTC. Residues: CAGSSAGRYGYTF.

Ten or more counts support this clonotype. The chain carries TRBV20-1 and TRBJ2-7; 10 bases match TRBD2. CDR1 DFQATT and CDR2 SNEGSKA come from the germline V gene (reference sequence). Losses at the gene ends were 3 bases for V and 1 base for J; bases not matched to a gene: 21. The CDR3 consists of 20 residues. For the CDR3, the DNA is TGCAGTGCTAGCCCCTACGGACTAGCGGAGGGGGTGGGGGGATCCTACGAGCAGTACTTC. Protein product: CSASPYGLAEGVGGSYEQYF.

At least ten counts were recorded for this clonotype. The chain uses TRBV3-1 and TRBJ2-1; tentatively, D is TRBD2 (5 bases). Looked up from germline, CDR1 is LGHDT and CDR2 is YNNKEL (reference sequence). The ends were cut back, 4 bases at V and 7 bases at J, with 20 bases in the middle. CDR3 size: 16 residues. DNA of the CDR3: TGTGCCAGCAGCCTAAGCGGCCCGGGATCATGGAATGAGCAGTTCTTC. It translates to CASSLSGPGSWNEQFF.

This clonotype occurred many times. Here the CDR3 reads CASGLGLNSPLHF. The CDR3 coding sequence is TGTGCTAGTGGTTTGGGCCTCAATTCACCCCTCCACTTT. J is TRBJ1-6 and V is TRBV12-5; D is ambiguous. CDR1 is LGHNT, CDR2 FRNRAP, per germline. Trimming removed 1 base at V and 7 bases at J, with 5 bases between. The CDR3 is 13 residues long.

There are many counts of this clonotype. The chain has TRBV5-1 and TRBJ2-7, with TRBD2 matching 9 bases. CDR1 SGHRS and CDR2 YFSETQ come from the germline V gene. The CDR3 spans 16 residues. The V segment lost 4 bases and the J segment 3 bases; nucleotides outside the gene matches: 11. Here the CDR3 DNA reads TGCGCCAGCAGCCATCATTTAGCGGGAGAGGGCTACGAGCAGTACTTC. This codes for CASSHHLAGEGYEQYF.

This clonotype has only one observation. The chain joins TRBV9 to TRBJ1-2; D ambiguous. This CDR3 region has 13 residues. Looked up from germline, CDR1 is SGDLS and CDR2 is YYNGEE. Trimming took off 0 bases at V and 8 bases at J, with 11 bases between the two ends. CDR3 sequence: CASSVVVGLGYTF. The CDR3 DNA reads TGTGCCAGCAGCGTAGTTGTGGGCCTGGGCTACACCTTC.

This clonotype appeared many times. The J gene is TRBJ1-5, the V gene TRBV2; the D gene is possibly TRBD1 (6 bases). V dropped 5 bases and J dropped 4 bases, with 9 bases sitting between them. CDR3 length: 13 amino acids. The germline V gene encodes CDR1 SNHLY and CDR2 FYNNEI. The CDR3 region is CASSPGENQPQHF. The CDR3 DNA reads TGTGCCAGCAGTCCAGGGGAAAATCAGCCCCAGCATTTT.

Turning to this clonotype: It is likely a read error: a sequence one base away is far more abundant. This sequence joins TRBV6-6 and TRBJ2-1, with 11 positions matching TRBD2. There are 14 residues in the CDR3. CDR1 is MNHNY, CDR2 SVGAGI, per germline (reference sequence). Unmatched junction bases numbered 4, after V lost 5 bases and J lost 7 bases. The CDR3: CASSRSSGGNEQFF. Here the CDR3 DNA reads TGTGCCAGCAGTAGGTCTAGCGGGGGGAATGAGCAGTTCTTC.

This clonotype came up a few times. V gene TRBV5-1 combines with J gene TRBJ2-5; 8 nucleotides align to TRBD2. In germline, CDR1 is SGHRS, CDR2 YFSETQ. The CDR3 totals 16 residues. The V segment lost 0 bases and the J segment 5 bases; nucleotides outside the gene matches: 9. The CDR3 coding sequence is TGCGCCAGCAGCTTGGCCACAGCGGGAGTGGGCGAGACCCAGTACTTC. This gives the protein CASSLATAGVGETQYF.

This clonotype was counted only a few times. J is TRBJ2-7 and V is TRBV30; the D gene is possibly TRBD2 (6 bases). Germline V gene data show CDR1 as GTSNPN and CDR2 as SVGIG (reference sequence). The CDR3 sequence is 14 residues long. With 0 bases removed from V and 6 bases from J, the gap between germline ends came to 15 bases. CDR3 nucleotide sequence: TGTGCCTGGAGTGTACGTGGAGGGTTGTCCGAGCAGTACTTC. This sequence encodes CAWSVRGGLSEQYF.

This chain connects TRBV19 to TRBJ1-4; D gene unclear. Germline V lookup: CDR1 LNHDA, CDR2 SQIVND (reference sequence). The CDR3 has 15 residues. V was clipped by 3 bases and J by 5 bases, with 13 bases between them. Here the CDR3 reads CASSMPGNRNEKLFF. The CDR3 coding sequence is TGTGCCAGTAGTATGCCAGGTAATCGGAATGAAAAACTGTTTTTT.

This CDR3 reads CASSQAGKGQPQHF. CDR3 sequence (DNA): TGTGCCAGCAGCCAAGCTGGGAAAGGTCAGCCCCAGCATTTT. V usage is TRBV6-5 and J usage is TRBJ1-5, with D unresolved. V was shortened by 6 bases and J by 6 bases, with 15 bases between the two germline ends. Looked up from germline, CDR1 is MNHEY and CDR2 is SVGAGI. The CDR3 has 14 amino acids.

Of note for this clonotype: A far larger clone is just one base off, so this is likely a read error. The chain carries TRBV2 and TRBJ2-1, with 8 positions matching TRBD1. This CDR3 is built from 14 residues. The V and J ends lost 3 bases and 7 bases, in that order; junction bases with no gene match: 5. Germline V gene sequence: CDR1 SNHLY, CDR2 FYNNEI. CDR3 sequence: CASSEGGQENEQFF. The CDR3 DNA sequence: TGTGCCAGCAGTGAGGGGGGACAGGAAAATGAGCAGTTCTTC. Together with reference TRBV2 and TRBJ2-1, the CDR3 gives the full variable domain: EPEVTQTPSHQVTQMGQEVILRCVPISNHLYFYWYRQILGQKVEFLVSFYNNEISEKSEIFDDQFSVERPDGSNFTLKIRSTKLEDSAMYFCASSEGGQENEQFFGPGTRLTVL.

This clonotype was picked up many times. This chain uses TRBV28 with TRBJ1-1; D is undetermined. This CDR3 has 13 residues. Trimming shortened V by 3 bases and J by 6 bases, and 11 bases separated the two germline ends. Germline V lookup: CDR1 MDHEN, CDR2 SYDVKM. Here the CDR3 reads CASSFLPWAEAFF. The DNA for the CDR3 is TGTGCCAGCAGTTTCCTTCCCTGGGCTGAAGCTTTCTTT. Variable domain in full (rest from reference TRBV28 and TRBJ1-1): DVKVTQSSRYLVKRTGEKVFLECVQDMDHENMFWYRQDPGLGLRLIYFSYDVKMKEKGDIPEGYSVSREKKERFSLILESASTNQTSMYLCASSFLPWAEAFFGQGTRLTVV.